These T cell receptor beta chains were read from a single sample in a study of CD8 T cells in Susac syndrome. One entry per CDR3 protein results from TCRdb running MiXCR on the immunoSEQ multiplex PCR reads. The sample consists of some 200,000 distinct CDR3 sequences, roughly nine tenths of them appearing once. Sequenced: CD4+ T cells from PBMCs. The receptors were sampled from a human donor with Susac syndrome. Both conserved end residues are part of each CDR3. D genes are given only for firm matches. For some rows the clone size is stated as once, few or many, or as a class when expanded; others skip it.

d_call | j_call | v_call | clone_size | cdr3_aa | cdr3_nt
. | TRBJ2-7 | TRBV9 | . | CASSPSYDPAVEQYF | TGTGCCAGCAGCCCGAGCTACGATCCGGCGGTCGAGCAGTACTTC
TRBD1 | TRBJ2-5 | TRBV24-1 | . | CATSDSYRGETQYF | TGTGCCACCAGCGACAGCTACAGGGGGGAGACCCAGTACTTC
. | TRBJ1-5 | TRBV3-1 | once | CASSQSRNQPQHF | TGTGCCAGCAGCCAGTCCCGGAATCAGCCCCAGCATTTT
. | TRBJ2-7 | TRBV11-2 | . | CASSLVLGGEQYF | TGTGCCAGCAGCTTAGTGCTTGGTGGCGAGCAGTACTTC
TRBD2 | TRBJ2-4 | TRBV7-2 | . | CASSLAGLAGVEGNIQYF | TGTGCCAGCAGCTTAGCTGGTCTAGCGGGGGTCGAGGGAAACATTCAGTACTTC
. | TRBJ2-3 | TRBV2 | . | CASSRDISTDTQYF | TGTGCCAGCAGTCGGGACATTAGCACAGATACGCAGTATTTT
. | TRBJ1-2 | TRBV5-1 | . | CASSLLREKTNGYTF | TGCGCCAGCAGCTTGTTACGAGAAAAAACAAATGGCTACACCTTC
. | TRBJ1-2 | TRBV18 | . | CASSLNRVLTF | TGTGCCAGCTCACTAAACAGGGTCTTAACCTTC
TRBD2 | TRBJ2-7 | TRBV3-1 | . | CASSQDSGGTEQYF | TGTGCCAGCAGCCAAGATAGCGGGGGAACCGAGCAGTACTTC
TRBD2 | TRBJ2-2 | TRBV27 | . | CASSLFPGLAGGPGELFF | TGTGCCAGCAGTTTATTTCCGGGACTAGCGGGGGGGCCCGGGGAGCTGTTTTTT
. | TRBJ2-1 | TRBV12-3/TRBV12-4 | once | CASSNRESDNEQFF | TGTGCCAGCAGTAACAGGGAGTCGGACAATGAGCAGTTCTTC
TRBD1 | TRBJ2-7 | TRBV5-1 | . | CASSEGGPSYEQYF | TGCGCCAGCTCCGAAGGGGGCCCGTCCTACGAGCAGTACTTC
TRBD1 | TRBJ1-5 | TRBV18 | . | CASSRDRDQPQHF | TGTGCCAGCTCACGCGACAGGGATCAGCCCCAGCATTTT
. | TRBJ2-5 | TRBV20-1 | . | CSARTGQETQYF | TGCAGTGCTAGGACGGGTCAAGAGACCCAGTACTTC
TRBD2 | TRBJ2-3 | TRBV28 | . | CASSLAGGVSLTDTQYF | TGTGCCAGCAGTTTAGCGGGAGGAGTCTCTCTCACAGATACGCAGTATTTT
. | TRBJ2-7 | TRBV6-2/TRBV6-3 | . | CASRDSGTYYEQYF | TGTGCCAGCAGGGATTCCGGGACGTATTACGAGCAGTACTTC